The next 17 T cell receptor beta chains were all read from a single sample in a study of blood T cell repertoires in COVID-19. Libraries were prepared by immunoSEQ multiplex PCR; TCRdb keeps only in-frame clonotypes and omits some of them. The sample shows about 400,000 clones, roughly 90% of them seen only once. The sample taken for sequencing was PBMCs or T cells enriched from blood (not recorded which). These receptor sequences come from a woman between 25 and 40 years old with acute COVID-19.

The chain recombines TRBV21-1 with TRBJ1-3. TRBV21-1 is marked as a pseudogene. There are 15 residues in the CDR3. The CDR3 is CASSLYYGSGNTIYF. CDR3 bases: TGTGCCAGCAGCCTTTATTACGGGTCTGGAAACACCATATATTTT.

The rearrangement links TRBV5-6 to TRBJ1-6, with 9 bases identical to TRBD1. The CDR3 contains 17 residues. V lost 1 base to trimming and J lost 8 bases; unmatched junction nucleotides: 10. Germline V gives CDR1 SGHDT, CDR2 YYEEEE. CDR3 sequence (DNA): TGTGCCAGCAGCTTGTTTTGGGGACAGGGAGAAGATTCACCCCTCCACTTT. This translates into CASSLFWGQGEDSPLHF.

The rearrangement joins TRBV2 to TRBJ2-1; a weak D match, TRBD2 (6 bases). The V end was cut by 10 bases, the J end by 6 bases, with 16 bases between. Germline loops: CDR1 SNHLY, CDR2 FYNNEI. The CDR3 covers 13 residues. The CDR3 coding sequence is TGTGCCATCTCCTGGGGACTGGCCAATGAGCAGTTCTTC. It translates to CAISWGLANEQFF. The full variable domain, with the rest looked up from reference TRBV2 and TRBJ2-1, is EPEVTQTPSHQVTQMGQEVILRCVPISNHLYFYWYRQILGQKVEFLVSFYNNEISEKSEIFDDQFSVERPDGSNFTLKIRSTKLEDSAMYFCAISWGLANEQFFGPGTRLTVL.

The chain carries TRBV5-1 and TRBJ2-7; 10 bases map to TRBD1. Unmatched junction bases numbered 3, after V lost 4 bases and J lost 2 bases. This CDR3 spans 14 amino acids. CDR1 and CDR2 from the germline V gene are SGHRS and YFSETQ. The CDR3 DNA follows: TGCGCCAGCAGCCAAGGGACAGGGGCCTACGAGCAGTACTTC. Amino acids: CASSQGTGAYEQYF.

The chain employs TRBV12-3 or TRBV12-4 and TRBJ2-7; 7 bases match TRBD1. The J segment lost 3 bases and the V segment lost 7 bases, leaving 3 bases of the junction unmatched. This CDR3 has 12 amino acids. CDR3 protein: CASTRTGYEQYF. The CDR3 coding sequence is TGTGCCAGCACCCGGACAGGCTACGAGCAGTACTTC.

This clone was picked up a small number of times. V gene TRBV6-5 combines with J gene TRBJ1-1; 8 nucleotides line up with TRBD1. This CDR3 has 14 residues. Germline V gene sequence: CDR1 MNHEY, CDR2 SVGAGI. Trimming removed 5 bases from V and 2 bases from J; junction bases left unmatched: 4. The CDR3 DNA reads TGTGCCAGCAGTAGGACAGGGATTAACACTGAAGCTTTCTTT. Protein sequence: CASSRTGINTEAFF.

The rearrangement links TRBV6-6 to TRBJ2-4; 7 bases agree with TRBD1. Germline loops: CDR1 MNHNY, CDR2 SVGAGI (reference sequence). The junction had 7 bases not matched to a gene; V was cut back by 8 bases and J by 0 bases. This CDR3 has 15 amino acids. The CDR3 region is CASLGTDLAKNIQYF. The DNA for the CDR3 is TGTGCCAGCCTTGGGACAGACCTAGCCAAAAACATTCAGTACTTC.

The genes are TRBV12-5 and TRBJ2-1; 10 bases align to TRBD2. V lost 3 bases to trimming and J lost 6 bases; unmatched junction nucleotides: 5. The germline CDR1 and CDR2 sequences are LGHNT and FRNRAP. CDR3 length: 15 amino acids. CDR3 loop: CASGLGTSESNEQFF. The CDR3 bases are TGTGCTAGTGGTTTAGGGACTAGCGAAAGCAATGAGCAGTTCTTC.

V usage is TRBV6-5 and J usage is TRBJ1-1, with 7 nucleotides matching TRBD1. Germline CDR1 MNHEY, CDR2 SVGAGI. V was pared by 6 bases and J by 4 bases, with 11 bases of the junction left unmatched. This CDR3 contains 15 residues. Here the CDR3 reads CASRAWRQGGTEAFF. The CDR3 DNA reads as TGTGCCAGCAGAGCCTGGAGGCAGGGGGGCACTGAAGCTTTCTTT.

The chain employs TRBV27 and TRBJ2-2, with 9 bases lining up with TRBD1. V shed 7 bases, J shed 2 bases, and the junction held 11 bases outside the gene matches. CDR3 length equals 17 residues. Germline V gives CDR1 MNHEY, CDR2 SMNVEV (reference sequence). The CDR3 sequence: CASTLTGQGPNTGELFF. The DNA for the CDR3 is TGTGCCAGCACTCTTACCGGACAGGGGCCCAACACCGGGGAGCTGTTTTTT.

The V and J genes are TRBV10-3 and TRBJ2-2; D perhaps matches TRBD2 (5 bases). Trimming removed 0 bases at V and 7 bases at J, with 9 bases between. The CDR3 runs 14 residues. The V gene's germline CDR1 is ENHRY and CDR2 SYGVKD. Here the CDR3 DNA reads TGTGCCATCAGTGAGTCACCGGGGAACGGGGAGCTGTTTTTT. Translation gives CAISESPGNGELFF.

The J gene is TRBJ1-5, the V gene TRBV12-3 or TRBV12-4, with TRBD1 matching 9 bases. V trimming: 5 bases; J trimming: 7 bases; junction bases outside the gene matches: 3. This CDR3 is 13 amino acids long. Here the CDR3 reads CASSTDRGQPQHF. The CDR3 nucleotides are TGTGCCAGCAGTACGGACAGGGGCCAGCCCCAGCATTTT.

Points on this clone: The sample contains more than one DNA sequence encoding this CDR3. The chain links TRBV3-1 (or the pseudogene TRBV3-2) to TRBJ1-1; TRBD1 matches 8 bases. CDR1 is LGHDT and CDR2 is YNNKEL in the germline V gene (reference sequence). This CDR3 has 12 residues. V lost 4 bases and J lost 8; bases outside the gene matches: 3. The CDR3 DNA reads as TGTGCCAGCAGCCTACGGACAGGGGAAGCTTTCTTT. It translates to CASSLRTGEAFF.

V gene TRBV3-1 (or the pseudogene TRBV3-2) combines with J gene TRBJ2-5, with 10 bases aligning to TRBD1. Trimming cost V 0 bases and J 6 bases; bases outside gene matches: 13. This CDR3 has 18 residues. Germline V gives CDR1 LGHDT, CDR2 YNNKEL (reference sequence). The CDR3, as DNA: TGTGCCAGCAGCCAAGAACCCCCCCAGGACAGGGGGAGGAAGACCCAGTACTTC. As protein: CASSQEPPQDRGRKTQYF.

This clone was observed once. V gene TRBV19 combines with J gene TRBJ1-5; 9 bases agree with TRBD1. The germline V gene has CDR1 LNHDA and CDR2 SQIVND (reference sequence). The CDR3 has 18 amino acids. Trimming took 1 base from V and 2 from J; bases not matched to a gene: 9. The CDR3 nucleotides read TGTGCCAGTAGTATAGGGGAACAGGGGGCGATGGGCAATCAGCCCCAGCATTTT. Translation gives CASSIGEQGAMGNQPQHF. Full variable domain (rest looked up from reference TRBV19 and TRBJ1-5): DGGITQSPKYLFRKEGQNVTLSCEQNLNHDAMYWYRQDPGQGLRLIYYSQIVNDFQKGDIAEGYSVSREKKESFPLTVTSAQKNPTAFYLCASSIGEQGAMGNQPQHFGDGTRLSIL.

This sequence joins TRBV24-1 and TRBJ1-5; possibly TRBD1 for D (5 bases). Trimming pared 4 bases from V and 4 bases from J, leaving 13 bases between. The V gene's germline CDR1 is KGHDR and CDR2 SFDVKD. CDR3 length equals 15 residues. As DNA, the CDR3 is TGTGCCACCAGTGAGGGGGGTCTAGGAAATCAGCCCCAGCATTTT. As protein: CATSEGGLGNQPQHF.

V and J are TRBV19 and TRBJ2-7; 7 bases agree with TRBD1. Trimming cost V 3 bases and J 4 bases; bases outside gene matches: 15. Germline V CDR1 and CDR2: LNHDA, SQIVND (reference sequence). This CDR3 is built from 17 residues. For the CDR3, the DNA is TGTGCCAGTAGTATGGGTCGTTGGAGACAGGGATATTACGAGCAGTACTTC. It is translated as CASSMGRWRQGYYEQYF.